Sequencing of this T cell receptor beta chain was carried out in a study of T-cell reconstitution after alpha-beta-depleted transplantation in children. Unique molecular identifiers featured in how the TCRbeta library was prepared. TCRdb re-derived calls from the PCR reads in MiXCR, one entry per CDR3 protein. The table shows a few hundred thousand distinct CDR3 sequences, with about 20% occurring only once. Ten or more counts support this clonotype. This CDR3 has 13 amino acids. V dropped 6 bases and J dropped 5; count of bases not matched to a gene: 8. Germline-derived CDR1 and CDR2 are DFQATT and SNEGSKA (reference sequence).

The clonotype comes from a human donor who donated a stem cell graft to a child with acute myeloid leukemia. The source was PBMCs from the stem cell graft donor, collected from the stem cell graft. The J gene is TRBJ2-3, the V gene TRBV20-1, with 7 bases fitting TRBD2. The CDR3 nucleotides read TGCAGTGCCGGGGCGGGAGAGGAAGATACGCAGTATTTT. Amino acid sequence: CSAGAGEEDTQYF.